This T cell receptor beta chain was sequenced in a study of blood T cell repertoires in COVID-19. About the study: Acute and convalescent COVID-19 samples came from the United States, Italy and Spain.

In the original analysis: Cell counts per sample came from amplifying reference gene primers. Some clones are missing from TCRdb's copy, which holds only in-frame ones; the method was immunoSEQ multiplex PCR. That table is the source of V, J and clone size, and D and trimming were worked out from the DNA. This sample carries under 300,000 clones, around 85% of them seen once, and the ten largest clones take about 1.9%. Participants were aged about 18 to 90 years, lived in 20 to 25 US areas, and enrolled virtually. Participants' reported clinical history set cohort assignment. V was pared by 7 bases and J by 6 bases, with 8 bases of the junction left unmatched. This CDR3 has 13 amino acids. Germline V lookup: CDR1 SNHLY, CDR2 FYNNEI.

The material sequenced was PBMCs or T cells enriched from blood (not recorded which). The gene calls are TRBV2 and TRBJ2-7, with 8 nucleotides matching TRBD2. The sequence was obtained from a woman in her fifties or sixties who had recovered from COVID-19. This chain's CDR3 is CASNLAGGGEQYF. The CDR3 DNA is TGTGCCAGCAATCTGGCGGGAGGAGGCGAGCAGTACTTC.